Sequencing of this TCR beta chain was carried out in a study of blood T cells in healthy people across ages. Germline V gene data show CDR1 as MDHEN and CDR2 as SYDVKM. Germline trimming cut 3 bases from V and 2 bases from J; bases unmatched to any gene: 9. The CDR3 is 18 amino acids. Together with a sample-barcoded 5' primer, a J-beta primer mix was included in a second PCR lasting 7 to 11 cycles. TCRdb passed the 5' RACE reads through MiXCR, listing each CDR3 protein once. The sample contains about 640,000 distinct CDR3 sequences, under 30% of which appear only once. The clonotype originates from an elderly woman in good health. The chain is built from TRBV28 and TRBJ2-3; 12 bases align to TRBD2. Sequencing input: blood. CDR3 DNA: TGTGCCAGCAGTTTTCCCTCTCGACTAGCGGGGGACACAGATACGCAGTATTTT. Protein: CASSFPSRLAGDTDTQYF. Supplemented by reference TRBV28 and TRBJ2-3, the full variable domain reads DVKVTQSSRYLVKRTGEKVFLECVQDMDHENMFWYRQDPGLGLRLIYFSYDVKMKEKGDIPEGYSVSREKKERFSLILESASTNQTSMYLCASSFPSRLAGDTDTQYFGPGTRLTVL.